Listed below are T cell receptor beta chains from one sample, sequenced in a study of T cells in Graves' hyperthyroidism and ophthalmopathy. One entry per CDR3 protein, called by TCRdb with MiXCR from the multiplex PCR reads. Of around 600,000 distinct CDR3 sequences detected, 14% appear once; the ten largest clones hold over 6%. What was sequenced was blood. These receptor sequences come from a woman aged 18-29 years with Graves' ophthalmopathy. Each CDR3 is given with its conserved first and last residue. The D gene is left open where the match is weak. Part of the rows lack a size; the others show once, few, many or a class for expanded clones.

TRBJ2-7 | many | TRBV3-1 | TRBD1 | TGTGCCAGCAGCCAAGCGACAGGGTCCTACGAGCAGTACTTC | CASSQATGSYEQYF
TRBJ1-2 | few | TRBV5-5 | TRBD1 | TGTGCCAGCAGCGCTGACCCGACAGGGGCCTATGGCTACACCTTC | CASSADPTGAYGYTF
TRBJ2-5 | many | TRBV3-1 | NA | TGTGCCAGCAGCCAAGATGTAGCGTCGGAGACCCAGTACTTC | CASSQDVASETQYF
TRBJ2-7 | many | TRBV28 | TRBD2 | TGTGCCAGCAGCGGGGGGGACTACCCCTACGAGCAGTACTTC | CASSGGDYPYEQYF
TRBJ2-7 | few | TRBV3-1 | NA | TGTGCCAGCAGCCGGGGGGGGGGCGACTACGAGCAGTACTTC | CASSRGGGDYEQYF
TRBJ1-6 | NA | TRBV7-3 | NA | TGTGCCAGCAGCCCCTGGGGCCTCCCGAGGGATTCACCCCTCCACTTT | CASSPWGLPRDSPLHF
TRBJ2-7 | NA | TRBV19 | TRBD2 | TGTGCCAGTAATAGCGGGGCCATTCTCCACTACGAGCAGTACTTC | CASNSGAILHYEQYF
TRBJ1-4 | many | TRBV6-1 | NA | TGTGCCAGCAGTTATACCCCGTTTCGGACAACTAATGAAAAACTGTTTTTT | CASSYTPFRTTNEKLFF
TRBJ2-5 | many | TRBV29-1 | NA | TGCAGCGTTACGGAGACCCAGTACTTC | CSVTETQYF
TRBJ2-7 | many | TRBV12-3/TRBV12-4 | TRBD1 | TGTGCCAGCAGTCGGGACAGTAAGTACGAGCAGTACTTC | CASSRDSKYEQYF
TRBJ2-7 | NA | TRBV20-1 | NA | TGCAGTGGGCGCTCGGGACTCTACGAGCAGTACTTC | CSGRSGLYEQYF
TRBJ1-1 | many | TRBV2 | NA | TGTGCCAGCCATACTCGGGTGGACACTGAAGCTTTCTTT | CASHTRVDTEAFF
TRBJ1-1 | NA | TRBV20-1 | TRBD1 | TGCAGTGCTCCCGGGGCCGGACAGGGGCGAAACACTGAAGCTTTCTTT | CSAPGAGQGRNTEAFF
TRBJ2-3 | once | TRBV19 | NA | TGTGCCAGTAGACAAGACGCTAGCGCAGATACGCAGTATTTT | CASRQDASADTQYF
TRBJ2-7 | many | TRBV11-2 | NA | TGTGCCAGCAGCCGGACAAGTTTCGAGCAGTACTTC | CASSRTSFEQYF
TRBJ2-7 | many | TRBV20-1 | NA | TGCAGTGCTCTCTCGAACAACAACTACGAGCAGTACTTC | CSALSNNNYEQYF
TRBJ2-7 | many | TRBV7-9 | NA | TGTGCCAGCAGATCCGGGACTGTGACTACCTACGAGCAGTACTTC | CASRSGTVTTYEQYF
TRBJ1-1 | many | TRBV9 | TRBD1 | TGTGCCAGCAGCGTTGGACAGGGCTTGGGGAACACTGAAGCTTTCTTT | CASSVGQGLGNTEAFF
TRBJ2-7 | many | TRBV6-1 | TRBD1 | TGTGCCATGGGGGACAGGGGCTACGAGCAGTACTTC | CAMGDRGYEQYF